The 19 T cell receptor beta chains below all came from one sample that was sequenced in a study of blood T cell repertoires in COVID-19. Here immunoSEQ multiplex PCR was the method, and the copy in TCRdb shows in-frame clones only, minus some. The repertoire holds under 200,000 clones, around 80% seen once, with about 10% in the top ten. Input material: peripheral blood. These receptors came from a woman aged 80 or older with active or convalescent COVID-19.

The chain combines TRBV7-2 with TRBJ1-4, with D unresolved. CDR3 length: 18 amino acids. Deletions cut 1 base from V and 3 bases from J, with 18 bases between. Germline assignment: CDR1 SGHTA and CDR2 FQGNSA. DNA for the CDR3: TGTGCCAGCAGCTTAGGAGTCAGCCTTGGAGACCCTAATGAAAAACTGTTTTTT. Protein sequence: CASSLGVSLGDPNEKLFF.

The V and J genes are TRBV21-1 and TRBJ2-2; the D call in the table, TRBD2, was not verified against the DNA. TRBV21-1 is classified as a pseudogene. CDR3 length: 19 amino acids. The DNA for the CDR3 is TGTGCCAGCAGCACCCACCCTGCTACCGGGACTAGAGGCACCGGGGAGCTGTTTTTT. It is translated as CASSTHPATGTRGTGELFF.

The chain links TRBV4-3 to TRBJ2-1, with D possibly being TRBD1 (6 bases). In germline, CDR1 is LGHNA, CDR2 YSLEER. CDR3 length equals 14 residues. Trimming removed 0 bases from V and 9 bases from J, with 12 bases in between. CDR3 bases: TGCGCCAGCAGCCAAGATCAGGGGCTGGGTGAGCAGTTCTTC. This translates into CASSQDQGLGEQFF.

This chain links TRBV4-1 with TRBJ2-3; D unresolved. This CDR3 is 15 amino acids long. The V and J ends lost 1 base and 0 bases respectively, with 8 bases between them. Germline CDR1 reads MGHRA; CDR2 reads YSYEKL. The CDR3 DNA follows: TGCGCCAGCAGCCAAGTTCCATTCAGCACAGATACGCAGTATTTT. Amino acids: CASSQVPFSTDTQYF.

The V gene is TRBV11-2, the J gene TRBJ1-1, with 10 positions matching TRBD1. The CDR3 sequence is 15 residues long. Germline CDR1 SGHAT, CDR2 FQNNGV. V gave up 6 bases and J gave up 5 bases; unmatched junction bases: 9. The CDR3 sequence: CASRVKDRGGTEAFF. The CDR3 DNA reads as TGTGCCAGCAGAGTGAAGGACAGGGGGGGGACTGAAGCTTTCTTT.

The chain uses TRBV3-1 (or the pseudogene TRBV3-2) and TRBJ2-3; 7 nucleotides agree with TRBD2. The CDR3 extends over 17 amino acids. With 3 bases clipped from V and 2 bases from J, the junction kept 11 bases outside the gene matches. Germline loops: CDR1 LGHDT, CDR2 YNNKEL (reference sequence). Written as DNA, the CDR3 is TGTGCCAGCAGCCAGGTTATCCTAGCGGCAACCACAGATACGCAGTATTTT. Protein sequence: CASSQVILAATTDTQYF.

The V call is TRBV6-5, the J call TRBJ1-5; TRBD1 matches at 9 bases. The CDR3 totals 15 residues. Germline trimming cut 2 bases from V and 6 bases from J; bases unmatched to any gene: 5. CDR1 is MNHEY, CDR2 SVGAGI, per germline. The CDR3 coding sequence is TGTGCCAGCAGTTACGGTGGGACAGGGACTCAGCCCCAGCATTTT. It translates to CASSYGGTGTQPQHF.

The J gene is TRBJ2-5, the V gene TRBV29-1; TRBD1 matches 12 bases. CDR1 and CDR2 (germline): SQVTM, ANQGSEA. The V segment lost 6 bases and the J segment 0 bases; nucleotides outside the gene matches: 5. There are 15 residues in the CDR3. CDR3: CSVAGTGGDQETQYF. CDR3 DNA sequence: TGCAGCGTCGCCGGGACAGGGGGCGACCAAGAGACCCAGTACTTC.

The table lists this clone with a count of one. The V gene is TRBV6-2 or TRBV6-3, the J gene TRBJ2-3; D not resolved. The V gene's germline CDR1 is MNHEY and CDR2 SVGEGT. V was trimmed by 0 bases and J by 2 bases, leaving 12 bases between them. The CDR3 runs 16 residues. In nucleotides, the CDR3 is TGTGCCAGCAGTTACTCTCTGGCCTCACCCACAGATACGCAGTATTTT. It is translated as CASSYSLASPTDTQYF.

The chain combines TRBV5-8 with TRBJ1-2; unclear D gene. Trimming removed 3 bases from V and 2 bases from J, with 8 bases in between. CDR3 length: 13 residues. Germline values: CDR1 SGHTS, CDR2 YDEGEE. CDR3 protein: CASSSTVNYGYTF. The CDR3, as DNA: TGTGCCAGCAGCTCCACAGTGAACTATGGCTACACCTTC.

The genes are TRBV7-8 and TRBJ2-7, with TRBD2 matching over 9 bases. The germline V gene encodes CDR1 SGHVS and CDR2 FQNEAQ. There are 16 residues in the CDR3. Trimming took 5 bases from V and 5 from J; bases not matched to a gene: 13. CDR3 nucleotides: TGTGCCAGCAGCATCCTGACTAGCGGACGTGAGAACGAGCAGTACTTC. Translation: CASSILTSGRENEQYF.

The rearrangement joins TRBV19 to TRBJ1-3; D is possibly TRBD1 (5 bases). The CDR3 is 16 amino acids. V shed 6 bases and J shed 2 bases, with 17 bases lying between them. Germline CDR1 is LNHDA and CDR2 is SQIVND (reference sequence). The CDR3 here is CASRPSAGPPGNTIYF. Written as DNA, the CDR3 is TGTGCCAGTAGACCATCCGCAGGGCCCCCTGGAAACACCATATATTTT.

CDR3: CASSLRTGTQETQYF. The CDR3 DNA reads TGTGCCAGCAGCTTGAGGACAGGGACTCAAGAGACCCAGTACTTC. The chain is built from TRBV5-6 and TRBJ2-5; TRBD1 matches at 8 bases. CDR1 and CDR2 (germline): SGHDT, YYEEEE. V shed 1 base and J 2 bases; nucleotides not matched to a gene: 4. This CDR3 spans 15 amino acids.

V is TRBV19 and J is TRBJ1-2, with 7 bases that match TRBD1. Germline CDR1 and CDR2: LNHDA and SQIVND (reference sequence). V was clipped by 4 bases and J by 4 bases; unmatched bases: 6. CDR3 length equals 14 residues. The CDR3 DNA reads TGTGCCAGTAGTAACCCAGGGGGATCCTATGGCTACACCTTC. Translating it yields CASSNPGGSYGYTF. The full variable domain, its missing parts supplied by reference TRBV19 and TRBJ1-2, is DGGITQSPKYLFRKEGQNVTLSCEQNLNHDAMYWYRQDPGQGLRLIYYSQIVNDFQKGDIAEGYSVSREKKESFPLTVTSAQKNPTAFYLCASSNPGGSYGYTFGSGTRLTVV.

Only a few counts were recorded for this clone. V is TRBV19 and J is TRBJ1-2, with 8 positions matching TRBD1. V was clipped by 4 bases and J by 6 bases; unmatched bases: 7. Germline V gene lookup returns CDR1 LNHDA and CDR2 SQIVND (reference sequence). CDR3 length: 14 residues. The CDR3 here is CASSTGQGGDGYTF. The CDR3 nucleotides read TGTGCCAGTAGTACCGGACAGGGTGGAGATGGCTACACCTTC.

The DNA for the CDR3 is TGTGCCAGCAGTGGTCGGGAAAATCAGCCCCAGCATTTT. It is translated as CASSGRENQPQHF. V gene TRBV2 combines with J gene TRBJ1-5, with unresolved D. Trimming left V 4 bases short and J 4 bases short, with 8 bases between. The length of the CDR3 is 13 residues. Germline V gene sequence: CDR1 SNHLY, CDR2 FYNNEI.

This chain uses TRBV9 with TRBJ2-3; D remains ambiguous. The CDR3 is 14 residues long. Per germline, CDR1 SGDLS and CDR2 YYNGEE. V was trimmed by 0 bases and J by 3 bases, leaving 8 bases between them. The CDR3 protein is CASSVALSTDTQYF. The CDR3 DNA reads TGTGCCAGCAGCGTAGCTCTTAGTACAGATACGCAGTATTTT. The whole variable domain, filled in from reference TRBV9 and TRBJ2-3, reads DSGVTQTPKHLITATGQRVTLRCSPRSGDLSVYWYQQSLDQGLQFLIQYYNGEERAKGNILERFSAQQFPDLHSELNLSSLELGDSALYFCASSVALSTDTQYFGPGTRLTVL.

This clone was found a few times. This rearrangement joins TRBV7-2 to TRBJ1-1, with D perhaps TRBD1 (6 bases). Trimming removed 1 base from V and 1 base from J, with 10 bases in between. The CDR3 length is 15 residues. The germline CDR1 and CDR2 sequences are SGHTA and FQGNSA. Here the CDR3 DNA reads TGTGCCAGCAGCTTAGAAAACAGGGCGAACACTGAAGCTTTCTTT. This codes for CASSLENRANTEAFF.

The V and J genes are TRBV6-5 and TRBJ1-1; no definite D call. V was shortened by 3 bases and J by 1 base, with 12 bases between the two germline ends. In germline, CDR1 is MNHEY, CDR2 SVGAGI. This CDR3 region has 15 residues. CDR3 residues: CASSYPTFPNTEAFF. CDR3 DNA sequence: TGTGCCAGCAGTTATCCGACATTCCCGAACACTGAAGCTTTCTTT.